Each of the 27 T cell receptor beta chains below was sequenced from the same sample in a study of OX40 agonist ivuxolimab in advanced cancers. Sequencing was performed with immunoSEQ multiplex PCR; in TCRdb, only in-frame clones are kept and a portion is missing. The sample holds over 75,000 clones; roughly 91% are singletons and the top ten take around 1.6%. Source: CD4+ or CD8+ T cells sorted from blood, taken in a trial of the OX40 agonist ivuxolimab. The receptors shown here come from an adult with an advanced solid tumor such as melanoma, head and neck, liver or kidney cancer.

This clone was counted only a few times. The chain is built from TRBV11-2 and TRBJ1-1; D call uncertain. Trimming shortened V by 0 bases and J by 2 bases, and 7 bases separated the two germline ends. This CDR3 spans 14 amino acids. Germline V gene sequence: CDR1 SGHAT, CDR2 FQNNGV. The chain's CDR3 is CASSLESVNTEAFF. CDR3 nucleotides: TGTGCCAGCAGCTTAGAGTCCGTAAACACTGAAGCTTTCTTT.

This clone occurred a few times. J is TRBJ2-5 and V is TRBV29-1; a weak D match, TRBD2 (5 bases). The CDR3 is 12 residues long. Trimming shortened V by 6 bases and J by 2 bases, and 10 bases separated the two germline ends. From germline, CDR1 is SQVTM and CDR2 ANQGSEA. The CDR3, as DNA: TGCAGCGTGGAGGTGGGACAAGAGACCCAGTACTTC. It codes for CSVEVGQETQYF.

This chain uses TRBV10-3 with TRBJ1-2; no clear D. V lost 5 bases and J lost 6, with 16 bases in between. Per germline, CDR1 ENHRY and CDR2 SYGVKD. The CDR3 extends over 14 amino acids. This chain's CDR3 is CAISSSGGSHGYTF. The DNA for the CDR3 is TGTGCCATCAGTAGTTCCGGCGGGAGCCATGGCTACACCTTC.

The chain has TRBV4-2 and TRBJ1-3; D unclear. CDR1 is LGHNA and CDR2 is YNFKEQ in the germline V gene. The CDR3 has 15 residues. Trimming shortened V by 0 bases and J by 4 bases, and 10 bases separated the two germline ends. CDR3: CASSQDGSQGNTIYF. The DNA of the CDR3 is TGTGCCAGCAGCCAAGATGGTAGCCAGGGAAACACCATATATTTT.

The chain is built from TRBV19 and TRBJ1-1; D is uncertain. The CDR3 consists of 13 residues. The germline V gene encodes CDR1 LNHDA and CDR2 SQIVND (reference sequence). V lost 0 bases, J lost 5 bases, and 7 bases lay in between. The CDR3, as DNA: TGTGCCAGTAGTATAGAGGGAGGGACTGAAGCTTTCTTT. The encoded protein is CASSIEGGTEAFF. Using reference TRBV19 and TRBJ1-1 for the parts outside the CDR3, the full variable domain is DGGITQSPKYLFRKEGQNVTLSCEQNLNHDAMYWYRQDPGQGLRLIYYSQIVNDFQKGDIAEGYSVSREKKESFPLTVTSAQKNPTAFYLCASSIEGGTEAFFGQGTRLTVV.

This chain connects TRBV5-5 to TRBJ2-7, with D perhaps TRBD1 (5 bases). In germline, CDR1 is SGHKS, CDR2 YYEKEE (reference sequence). V gave up 4 bases and J gave up 1 base, with 15 bases separating them. This CDR3 comprises 15 residues. The DNA of the CDR3 is TGTGCCAGCAGCAACCGACAGCCACCATCCTACGAGCAGTACTTC. This sequence encodes CASSNRQPPSYEQYF.

The chain combines TRBV28 with TRBJ1-4; D not resolved. V shed 5 bases and J shed 16 bases, with 17 bases lying between them. CDR3 length equals 12 residues. The germline V gene encodes CDR1 MDHEN and CDR2 SYDVKM. Here the CDR3 reads CASSRTATEAFF. The CDR3 bases are TGTGCCAGCAGTCGGACTGCTACAGAAGCGTTTTTT.

This chain uses TRBV28 with TRBJ1-1; TRBD1 is a possible D gene (6 bases). The CDR3 contains 13 residues. Germline assignment: CDR1 MDHEN and CDR2 SYDVKM. Trimming took 7 bases from V and 4 from J, leaving 13 bases between them. The CDR3 sequence is CASNKQGSTEAFF. In DNA form, the CDR3 reads TGTGCCAGCAATAAACAGGGTAGCACTGAAGCTTTCTTT. Full variable domain (missing parts from reference TRBV28 and TRBJ1-1): DVKVTQSSRYLVKRTGEKVFLECVQDMDHENMFWYRQDPGLGLRLIYFSYDVKMKEKGDIPEGYSVSREKKERFSLILESASTNQTSMYLCASNKQGSTEAFFGQGTRLTVV.

This chain links TRBV13 with TRBJ2-3; 12 bases fit TRBD2. Germline CDR1 and CDR2: PRHDT and FYEKMQ (reference sequence). The V segment lost 4 bases and the J segment 4 bases; nucleotides outside the gene matches: 3. The length of the CDR3 is 15 residues. This CDR3 reads CASSSTSGSADTQYF. The DNA of the CDR3 is TGTGCCAGCAGCTCGACTAGCGGGAGCGCAGATACGCAGTATTTT.

The chain combines TRBV7-6 with TRBJ2-7; the D gene could be TRBD1 or TRBD2 (5 bases each). Germline CDR1 SGHVS, CDR2 FNYEAQ. The CDR3 covers 14 residues. V dropped 4 bases and J dropped 3 bases, with 13 bases sitting between them. The chain's CDR3 is CASSSLRGDYEQYF. The CDR3, as DNA: TGTGCCAGCAGCTCACTTCGGGGCGACTACGAGCAGTACTTC.

The chain carries TRBV4-2 and TRBJ1-5; 10 positions agree with TRBD1. The CDR3 contains 16 residues. Germline V CDR1 and CDR2: LGHNA, YNFKEQ. V was pared by 0 bases and J by 12 bases, with 11 bases of the junction left unmatched. CDR3 coding DNA: TGTGCCAGCAGCCAAGACCTGACCGGGACAGGGGACATCCAGCATTTT. The encoded protein is CASSQDLTGTGDIQHF.

The chain combines TRBV4-1 with TRBJ2-7; 12 positions match TRBD2. The CDR3 is 15 amino acids. Germline V gives CDR1 MGHRA, CDR2 YSYEKL. V dropped 4 bases and J dropped 3; count of bases not matched to a gene: 4. The CDR3 spells CASSLGLAGSYEQYF. As DNA, the CDR3 is TGCGCCAGCAGCCTTGGACTAGCGGGAAGCTACGAGCAGTACTTC.

The genes are TRBV2 and TRBJ1-3; no clear D gene. V was shortened by 3 bases and J by 10 bases, with 7 bases between the two germline ends. CDR3 length equals 11 residues. Germline V gene sequence: CDR1 SNHLY, CDR2 FYNNEI. Written as DNA, the CDR3 is TGTGCCAGCAGTGAGTTGTCAACCATATATTTT. This sequence encodes CASSELSTIYF.

This chain connects TRBV7-2 to TRBJ2-1; TRBD1 matches 8 bases. CDR1 and CDR2 from the germline V gene are SGHTA and FQGNSA. V trimming: 4 bases; J trimming: 1 base; junction bases outside the gene matches: 3. This CDR3 has 15 amino acids. The CDR3 DNA sequence: TGTGCCAGCAGCTCAGGACAGGGATCCTACAATGAGCAGTTCTTC. It is translated as CASSSGQGSYNEQFF.

This clone was counted only a few times. This chain joins TRBV6-5 and TRBJ1-5; no reliable D call. The V end was cut by 6 bases, the J end by 3 bases, with 9 bases between. The length of the CDR3 is 13 residues. Germline CDR1 is MNHEY and CDR2 is SVGAGI. The CDR3 reads CASRLFTNQPQHF. The CDR3 DNA is TGTGCCAGCAGGCTTTTTACCAATCAGCCCCAGCATTTT.

Only one count was recorded for this clone. V is TRBV19 and J is TRBJ2-1; tentative D call: TRBD2 (5 bases). Germline CDR1 LNHDA, CDR2 SQIVND (reference sequence). The CDR3 spans 15 residues. V lost 7 bases and J 13 bases, leaving 26 bases between the germline ends. The CDR3 is CASTTLRGRYDRQFF. CDR3 nucleotides: TGTGCCAGTACCACCCTCCGGGGTAGATACGATAGACAGTTCTTC.

In nucleotides, the CDR3 is TGTGCCAGCAGCACAGGGCGATTCGGGGAGCTGTTTTTT. Amino acids: CASSTGRFGELFF. The V and J genes are TRBV7-2 and TRBJ2-2; D may be TRBD1 (6 bases). Germline lookup yields CDR1 SGHTA and CDR2 FQGNSA. This CDR3 has 13 residues. V lost 5 bases and J lost 7, with 11 bases in between.

This clone appeared a few times. This chain uses TRBV25-1 with TRBJ1-5; TRBD1 is a possible D gene (6 bases). The CDR3 totals 15 residues. The V end lost 5 bases, the J end lost 2 bases, and 13 bases lay between the germline ends. Germline CDR1 and CDR2: MGHDK and SYGVNS. CDR3: CASSSLDRCNQPQHF. Written as DNA, the CDR3 is TGTGCCAGCAGTTCCCTGGACAGATGCAATCAGCCCCAGCATTTT.

The chain has TRBV7-9 and TRBJ1-1; D gene uncertain. Trimming took off 5 bases at V and 7 bases at J, with 17 bases between the two ends. The V gene's germline CDR1 is SEHNR and CDR2 FQNEAQ (reference sequence). This CDR3 contains 14 residues. The DNA of the CDR3 is TGTGCCAGCAGCCAGGACCGAGGTAGGCTTGAAGCTTTCTTT. The encoded protein is CASSQDRGRLEAFF.

V is TRBV9 and J is TRBJ1-2, with 9 bases aligning to TRBD1. The V gene end was trimmed by 4 bases and the J gene end by 2 bases; junction bases not matched to a gene: 9. CDR3 size: 16 residues. Germline CDR1 and CDR2: SGDLS and YYNGEE. CDR3 sequence reads: CASSLRTGEGNYGYTF. The CDR3 DNA reads TGTGCCAGCAGCCTCAGGACAGGGGAGGGGAACTATGGCTACACCTTC. Looking up the rest from reference TRBV9 and TRBJ1-2 gives the full variable domain: DSGVTQTPKHLITATGQRVTLRCSPRSGDLSVYWYQQSLDQGLQFLIQYYNGEERAKGNILERFSAQQFPDLHSELNLSSLELGDSALYFCASSLRTGEGNYGYTFGSGTRLTVV.

This clone has just a few counts. V usage is TRBV27 and J usage is TRBJ2-3; maybe TRBD2 (6 bases). V lost 0 bases, J lost 0 bases, and 13 bases lay in between. The CDR3 sequence is 17 residues long. From germline, CDR1 is MNHEY and CDR2 SMNVEV (reference sequence). The CDR3 reads CASSLSAGFSSTDTQYF. The CDR3 bases are TGTGCCAGCAGTTTATCGGCGGGATTCTCTAGCACAGATACGCAGTATTTT.

The CDR3: CASSYGESEQYF. The DNA for the CDR3 is TGTGCCAGCAGTTACGGAGAGAGCGAGCAGTACTTC. The chain is built from TRBV6-5 and TRBJ2-7; the D is unclear. Trimming cost V 2 bases and J 6 bases, with 8 bases left between them. In germline, CDR1 is MNHEY, CDR2 SVGAGI. This CDR3 region has 12 residues.

This clone was seen a single time. This chain uses TRBV20-1 with TRBJ1-2; D remains ambiguous. The ends were cut back, 0 bases at V and 7 bases at J, with 6 bases in the middle. There are 11 residues in the CDR3. CDR1 is DFQATT and CDR2 is SNEGSKA in the germline V gene (reference sequence). CDR3 amino acids: CSARDASGYTF. DNA for the CDR3: TGCAGTGCTAGAGATGCAAGTGGCTACACCTTC.

The chain employs TRBV6-4 and TRBJ2-3; D ambiguous. Germline CDR1 and CDR2: MRHNA and SNTAGT. The V gene lost 0 bases and the J gene lost 6 bases, with 10 bases spanning the gap. CDR3 length: 14 residues. For the CDR3, the DNA is TGTGCCAGCAGTGACTCGACCACTGGGGATACGCAGTATTTT. Its protein is CASSDSTTGDTQYF.

The gene calls are TRBV14 and TRBJ2-2; 10 bases are a match to TRBD2. CDR1 is SGHDN and CDR2 is FVKESK in the germline V gene. After removal of 2 bases from V and 6 bases from J, the junction contained 15 bases not matched to a gene. The CDR3 spans 19 residues. The CDR3 protein is CASSQRSSNSGRTPGELFF. Written as DNA, the CDR3 is TGTGCCAGCAGCCAACGGTCCTCAAATAGCGGGAGGACCCCCGGGGAGCTGTTTTTT.

The gene calls are TRBV10-3 and TRBJ2-7, with 13 bases that match TRBD2. Trimming at V came to 0 bases and at J to 5 bases, leaving 4 bases not matched to a gene. The CDR3 contains 16 residues. The germline V gene has CDR1 ENHRY and CDR2 SYGVKD. CDR3 amino acids: CAISESTSGRLNEQYF. In DNA, the CDR3 is TGTGCCATCAGTGAGTCGACTAGCGGGAGGCTCAACGAGCAGTACTTC.

The chain employs TRBV30 and TRBJ2-3; possible D gene TRBD2, 6 bases. The CDR3 totals 14 residues. Trimming removed 5 bases at V and 0 bases at J, with 12 bases between. Germline CDR1 is GTSNPN and CDR2 is SVGIG (reference sequence). The CDR3 region is CAWGAGSSTDTQYF. The CDR3 DNA is TGTGCCTGGGGTGCGGGAAGTAGCACAGATACGCAGTATTTT.